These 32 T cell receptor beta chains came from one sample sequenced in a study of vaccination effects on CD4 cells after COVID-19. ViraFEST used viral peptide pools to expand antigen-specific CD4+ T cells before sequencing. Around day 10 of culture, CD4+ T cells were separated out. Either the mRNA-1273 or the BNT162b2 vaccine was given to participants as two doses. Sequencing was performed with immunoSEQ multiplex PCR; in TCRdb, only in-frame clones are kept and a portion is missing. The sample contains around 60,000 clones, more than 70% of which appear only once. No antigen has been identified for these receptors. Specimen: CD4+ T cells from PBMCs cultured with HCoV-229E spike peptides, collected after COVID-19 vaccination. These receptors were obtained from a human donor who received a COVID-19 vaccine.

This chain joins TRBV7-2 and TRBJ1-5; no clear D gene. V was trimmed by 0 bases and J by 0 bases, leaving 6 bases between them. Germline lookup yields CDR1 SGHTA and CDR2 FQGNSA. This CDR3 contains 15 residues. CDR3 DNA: TGTGCCAGCAGCTTAGCAACCTATAGCAATCAGCCCCAGCATTTT. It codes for CASSLATYSNQPQHF.

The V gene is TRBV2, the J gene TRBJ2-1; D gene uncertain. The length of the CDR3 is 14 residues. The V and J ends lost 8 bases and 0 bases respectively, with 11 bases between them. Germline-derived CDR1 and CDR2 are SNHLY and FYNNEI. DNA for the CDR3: TGTGCCAGCCACCAGGAAAGCTCCTACAATGAGCAGTTCTTC. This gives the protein CASHQESSYNEQFF.

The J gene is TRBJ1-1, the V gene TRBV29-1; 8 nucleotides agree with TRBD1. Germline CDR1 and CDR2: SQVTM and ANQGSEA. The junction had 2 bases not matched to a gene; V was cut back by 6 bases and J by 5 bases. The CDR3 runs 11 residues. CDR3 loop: CSVGTGTEAFF. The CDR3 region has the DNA TGCAGCGTAGGGACAGGAACTGAAGCTTTCTTT.

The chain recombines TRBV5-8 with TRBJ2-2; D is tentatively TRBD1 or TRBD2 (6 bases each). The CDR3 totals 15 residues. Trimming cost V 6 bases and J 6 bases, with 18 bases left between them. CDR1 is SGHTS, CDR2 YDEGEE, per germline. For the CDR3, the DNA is TGTGCCAGCACCCGGGGGCAGAGTAAAGCCGGGGAGCTGTTTTTT. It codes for CASTRGQSKAGELFF.

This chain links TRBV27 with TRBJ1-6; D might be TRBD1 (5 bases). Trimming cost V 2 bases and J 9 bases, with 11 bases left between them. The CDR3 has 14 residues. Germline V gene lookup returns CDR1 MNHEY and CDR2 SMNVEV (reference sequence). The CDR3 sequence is CASSLQGWGSPLHF. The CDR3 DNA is TGTGCCAGCAGTTTACAGGGCTGGGGTTCACCCCTCCACTTT.

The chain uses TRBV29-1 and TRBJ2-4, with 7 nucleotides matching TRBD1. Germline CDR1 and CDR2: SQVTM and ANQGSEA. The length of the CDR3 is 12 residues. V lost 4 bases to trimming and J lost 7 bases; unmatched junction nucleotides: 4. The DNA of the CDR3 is TGCAGCGTTGGAGGGGGCCGGAACATTCAGTACTTC. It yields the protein CSVGGGRNIQYF. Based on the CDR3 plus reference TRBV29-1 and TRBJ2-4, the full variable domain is SAVISQKPSRDICQRGTSLTIQCQVDSQVTMMFWYRQQPGQSLTLIATANQGSEATYESGFVIDKFPISRPNLTFSTLTVSNMSPEDSSIYLCSVGGGRNIQYFGAGTRLSVL.

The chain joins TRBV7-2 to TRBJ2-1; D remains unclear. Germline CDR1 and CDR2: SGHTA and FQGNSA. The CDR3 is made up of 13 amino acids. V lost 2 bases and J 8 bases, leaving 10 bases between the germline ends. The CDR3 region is CASSLLRWDEQFF. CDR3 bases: TGTGCCAGCAGCTTACTCCGATGGGATGAGCAGTTCTTC.

CDR3 bases: TGTGCCAGCAGCACCCCCGCTAACTATGGCTACACCTTC. Translated, it gives CASSTPANYGYTF. This rearrangement joins TRBV21-1 to TRBJ1-2. TRBV21-1 counts as a pseudogene. CDR3 size: 13 residues.

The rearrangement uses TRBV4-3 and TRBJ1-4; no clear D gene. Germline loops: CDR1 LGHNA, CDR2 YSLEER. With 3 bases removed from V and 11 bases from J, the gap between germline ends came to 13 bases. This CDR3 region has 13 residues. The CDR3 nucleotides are TGCGCCAGCAGCCAGGGCCGGGGAGGGAAACTGTTTTTT. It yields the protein CASSQGRGGKLFF.

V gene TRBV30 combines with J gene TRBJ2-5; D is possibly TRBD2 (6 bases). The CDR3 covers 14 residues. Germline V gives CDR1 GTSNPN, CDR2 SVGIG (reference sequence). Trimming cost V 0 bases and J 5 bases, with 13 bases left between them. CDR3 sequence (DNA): TGTGCCTGGAGTGTAACGGGGGTATGGGAGACCCAGTACTTC. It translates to CAWSVTGVWETQYF.

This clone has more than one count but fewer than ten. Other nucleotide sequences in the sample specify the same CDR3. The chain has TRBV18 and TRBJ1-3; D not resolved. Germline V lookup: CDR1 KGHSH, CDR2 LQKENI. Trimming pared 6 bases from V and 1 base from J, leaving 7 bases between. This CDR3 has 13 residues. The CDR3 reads CASSRGSGNTIYF. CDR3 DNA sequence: TGTGCCAGCTCCCGAGGTTCTGGAAACACCATATATTTT.

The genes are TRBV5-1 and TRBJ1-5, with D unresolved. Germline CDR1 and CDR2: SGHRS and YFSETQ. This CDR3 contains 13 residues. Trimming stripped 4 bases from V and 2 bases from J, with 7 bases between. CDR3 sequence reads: CASSGDGNQPQHF. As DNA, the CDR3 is TGCGCCAGCAGCGGAGACGGCAATCAGCCCCAGCATTTT. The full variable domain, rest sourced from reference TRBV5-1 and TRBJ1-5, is KAGVTQTPRYLIKTRGQQVTLSCSPISGHRSVSWYQQTPGQGLQFLFEYFSETQRNKGNFPGRFSGRQFSNSRSEMNVSTLELGDSALYLCASSGDGNQPQHFGDGTRLSIL.

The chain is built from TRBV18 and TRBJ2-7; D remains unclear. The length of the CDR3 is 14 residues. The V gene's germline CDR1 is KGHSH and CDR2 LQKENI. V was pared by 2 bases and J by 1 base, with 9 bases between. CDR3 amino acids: CASSPSGRSYEQYV. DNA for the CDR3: TGTGCCAGCTCACCATCTGGCAGGTCCTACGAGCAGTACGTC.

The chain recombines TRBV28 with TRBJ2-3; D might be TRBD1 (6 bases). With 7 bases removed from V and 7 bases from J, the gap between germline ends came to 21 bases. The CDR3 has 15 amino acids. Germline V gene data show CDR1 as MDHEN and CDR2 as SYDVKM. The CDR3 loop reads CASTVGRGFTNTQYF. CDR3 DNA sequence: TGTGCCAGCACCGTGGGCAGGGGCTTTACCAATACGCAGTATTTT.

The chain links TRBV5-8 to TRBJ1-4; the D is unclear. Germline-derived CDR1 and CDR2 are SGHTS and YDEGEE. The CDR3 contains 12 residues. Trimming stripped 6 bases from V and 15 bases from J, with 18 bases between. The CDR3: CASTRLTGRVFF. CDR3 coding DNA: TGTGCCAGCACCCGTCTAACGGGTCGTGTGTTTTTT.

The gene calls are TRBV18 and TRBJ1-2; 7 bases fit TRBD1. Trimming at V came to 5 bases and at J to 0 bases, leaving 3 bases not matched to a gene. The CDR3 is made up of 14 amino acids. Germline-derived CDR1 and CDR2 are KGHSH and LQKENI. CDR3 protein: CASSDQGANYGYTF. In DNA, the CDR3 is TGTGCCAGCTCAGACCAGGGGGCTAACTATGGCTACACCTTC. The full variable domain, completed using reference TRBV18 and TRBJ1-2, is NAGVMQNPRHLVRRRGQEARLRCSPMKGHSHVYWYRQLPEEGLKFMVYLQKENIIDESGMPKERFSAEFPKEGPSILRIQQVVRGDSAAYFCASSDQGANYGYTFGSGTRLTVV.

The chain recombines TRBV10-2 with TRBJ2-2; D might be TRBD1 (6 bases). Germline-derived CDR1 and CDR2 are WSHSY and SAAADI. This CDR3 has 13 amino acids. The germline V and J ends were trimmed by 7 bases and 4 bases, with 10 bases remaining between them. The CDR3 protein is CASKRGTTGELFF. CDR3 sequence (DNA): TGCGCCAGCAAAAGGGGGACCACCGGGGAGCTGTTTTTT.

CDR3 in DNA: TGTGCCTGGTGCGGGGGCCCCCCCTACAATGAGCAGTTCTTC. This sequence encodes CAWCGGPPYNEQFF. The rearrangement joins TRBV30 to TRBJ2-1, with D perhaps TRBD2 (7 bases). This CDR3 has 14 amino acids. With 5 bases removed from V and 2 bases from J, the gap between germline ends came to 13 bases. Germline V gene lookup returns CDR1 GTSNPN and CDR2 SVGIG (reference sequence). Looking up the rest from reference TRBV30 and TRBJ2-1 gives the full variable domain: SQTIHQWPATLVQPVGSPLSLECTVEGTSNPNLYWYRQAAGRGLQLLFYSVGIGQISSEVPQNLSASRPQDRQFILSSKKLLLSDSGFYLCAWCGGPPYNEQFFGPGTRLTVL.

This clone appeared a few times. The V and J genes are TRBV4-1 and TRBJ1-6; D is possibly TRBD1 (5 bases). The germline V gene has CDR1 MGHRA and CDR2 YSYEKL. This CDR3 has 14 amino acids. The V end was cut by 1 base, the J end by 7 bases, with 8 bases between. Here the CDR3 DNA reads TGCGCCAGCAGCCAAGTTAGGGACAATTCACCCCTCCACTTT. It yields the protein CASSQVRDNSPLHF.

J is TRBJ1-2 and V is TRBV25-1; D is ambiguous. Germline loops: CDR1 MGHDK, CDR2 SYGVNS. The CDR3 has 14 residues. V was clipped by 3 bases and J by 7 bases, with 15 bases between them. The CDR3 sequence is CASSEGDRGSGYTF. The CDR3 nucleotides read TGTGCCAGCAGTGAGGGTGATCGAGGGTCTGGCTACACCTTC.

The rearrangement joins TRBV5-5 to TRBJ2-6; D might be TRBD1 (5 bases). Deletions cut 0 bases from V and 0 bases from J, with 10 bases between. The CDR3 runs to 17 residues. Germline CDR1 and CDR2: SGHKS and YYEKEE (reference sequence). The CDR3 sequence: CASSLVTDRSGANVLTF. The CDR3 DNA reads TGTGCCAGCAGCTTGGTGACAGACCGCTCTGGGGCCAACGTCCTGACTTTC.

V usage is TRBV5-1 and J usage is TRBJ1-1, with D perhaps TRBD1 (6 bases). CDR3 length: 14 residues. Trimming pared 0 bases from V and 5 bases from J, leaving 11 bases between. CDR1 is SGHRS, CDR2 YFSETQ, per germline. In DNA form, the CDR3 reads TGCGCCAGCAGCTTGGAGGATAGGGGGACTGAAGCTTTCTTT. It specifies CASSLEDRGTEAFF.

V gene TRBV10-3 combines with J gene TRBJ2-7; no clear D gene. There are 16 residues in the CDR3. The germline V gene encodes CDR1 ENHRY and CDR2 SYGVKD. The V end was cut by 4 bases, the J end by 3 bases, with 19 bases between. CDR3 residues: CAISAAEVGGRYEQYV. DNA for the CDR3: TGTGCCATCAGTGCGGCCGAGGTAGGTGGGCGCTACGAGCAGTACGTC.

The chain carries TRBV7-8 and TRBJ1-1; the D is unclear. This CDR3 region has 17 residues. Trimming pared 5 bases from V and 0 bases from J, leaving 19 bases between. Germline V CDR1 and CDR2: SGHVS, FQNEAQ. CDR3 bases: TGTGCCAGCAGCGCGACGAGTGCCGTAGGACTGAACACTGAAGCTTTCTTT. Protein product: CASSATSAVGLNTEAFF.

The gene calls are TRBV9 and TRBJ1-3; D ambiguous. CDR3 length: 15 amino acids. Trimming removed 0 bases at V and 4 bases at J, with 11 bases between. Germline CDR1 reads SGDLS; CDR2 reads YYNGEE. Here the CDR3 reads CASSVGVGPGNTIYF. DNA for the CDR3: TGTGCCAGCAGCGTAGGTGTTGGCCCCGGAAACACCATATATTTT.

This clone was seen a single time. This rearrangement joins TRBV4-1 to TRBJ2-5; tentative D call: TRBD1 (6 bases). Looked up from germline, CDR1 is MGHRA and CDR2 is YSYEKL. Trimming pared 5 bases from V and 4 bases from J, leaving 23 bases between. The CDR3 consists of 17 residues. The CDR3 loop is CASSKTPRQDGRETQYF. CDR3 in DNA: TGCGCCAGCAGCAAAACCCCCCGACAGGACGGGCGAGAGACCCAGTACTTC.

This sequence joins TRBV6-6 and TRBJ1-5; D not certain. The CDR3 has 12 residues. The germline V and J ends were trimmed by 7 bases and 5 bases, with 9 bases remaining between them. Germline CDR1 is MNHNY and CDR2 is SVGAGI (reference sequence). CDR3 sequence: CASTRGDQPQHF. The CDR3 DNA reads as TGTGCCAGCACCCGAGGCGATCAGCCCCAGCATTTT.

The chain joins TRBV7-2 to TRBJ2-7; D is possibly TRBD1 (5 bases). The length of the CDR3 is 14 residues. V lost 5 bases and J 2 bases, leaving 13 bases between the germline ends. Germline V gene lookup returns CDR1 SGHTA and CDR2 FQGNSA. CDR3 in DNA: TGTGCCAGCAGCGTAGGGTGGGGCCCCTACGAGCAGTACGTC. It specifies CASSVGWGPYEQYV.

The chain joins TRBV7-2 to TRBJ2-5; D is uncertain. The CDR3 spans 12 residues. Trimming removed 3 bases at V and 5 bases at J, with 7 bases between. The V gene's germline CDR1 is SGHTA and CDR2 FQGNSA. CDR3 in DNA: TGTGCCAGCAGCTTGGTTGCCGAGACCCAGTACTTC. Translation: CASSLVAETQYF.

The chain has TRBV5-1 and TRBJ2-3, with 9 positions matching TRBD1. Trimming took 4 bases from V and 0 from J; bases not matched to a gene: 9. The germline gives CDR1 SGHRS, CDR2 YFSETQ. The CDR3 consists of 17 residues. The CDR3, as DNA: TGCGCCAGCAGCAGGCCTCCGGGACAGGGTAGCACAGATACGCAGTATTTT. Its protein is CASSRPPGQGSTDTQYF.

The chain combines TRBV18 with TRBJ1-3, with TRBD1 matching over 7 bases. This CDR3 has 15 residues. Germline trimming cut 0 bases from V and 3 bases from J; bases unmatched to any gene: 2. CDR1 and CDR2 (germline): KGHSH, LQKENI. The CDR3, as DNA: TGTGCCAGCTCACCACCTAGGGACAGTGGAAACACCATATATTTT. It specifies CASSPPRDSGNTIYF.

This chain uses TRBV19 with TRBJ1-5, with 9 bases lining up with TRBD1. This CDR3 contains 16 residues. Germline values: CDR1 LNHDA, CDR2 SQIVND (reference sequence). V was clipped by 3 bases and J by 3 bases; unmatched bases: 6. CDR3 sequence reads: CASSILGTGNNQPQHF. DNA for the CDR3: TGTGCCAGTAGTATCCTAGGGACAGGGAACAATCAGCCCCAGCATTTT.